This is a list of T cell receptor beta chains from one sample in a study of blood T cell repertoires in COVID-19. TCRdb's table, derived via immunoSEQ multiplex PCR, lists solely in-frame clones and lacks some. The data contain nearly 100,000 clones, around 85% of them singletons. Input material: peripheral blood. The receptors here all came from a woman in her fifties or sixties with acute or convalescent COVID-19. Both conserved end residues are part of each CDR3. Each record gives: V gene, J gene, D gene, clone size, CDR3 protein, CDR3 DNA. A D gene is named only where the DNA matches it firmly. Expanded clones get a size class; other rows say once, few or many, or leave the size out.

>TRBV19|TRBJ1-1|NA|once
CASLPRANRNTEAFF
TGTGCCAGTCTTCCCAGGGCAAACCGGAACACTGAAGCTTTCTTT
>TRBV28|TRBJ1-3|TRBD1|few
CAGQGGPSGNTIYF
TGTGCCGGCCAAGGGGGCCCCTCTGGAAACACCATATATTTT
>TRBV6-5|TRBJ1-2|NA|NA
CASSSTGIYGYTF
TGTGCCAGCAGCTCCACAGGGATCTATGGCTACACCTTC
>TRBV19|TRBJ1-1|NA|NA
CASSIVVQNTEAFF
TGTGCCAGTAGTATAGTGGTACAGAACACTGAAGCTTTCTTT
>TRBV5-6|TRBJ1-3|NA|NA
CASSPYSVSGNTIYF
TGTGCCAGCAGCCCTTACAGTGTCTCTGGAAACACCATATATTTT
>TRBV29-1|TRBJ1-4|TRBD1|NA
CSARDRGATNEKLFF
TGCAGCGCCCGGGACAGGGGAGCAACTAATGAAAAACTGTTTTTT
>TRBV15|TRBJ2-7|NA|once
CATSRDRREPSYEQYF
TGTGCCACCAGCAGAGATCGTCGGGAGCCCTCCTACGAGCAGTACTTC
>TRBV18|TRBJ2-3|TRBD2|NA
CASSPRGGGTDTQYF
TGTGCCAGCTCACCACGCGGGGGGGGCACAGATACGCAGTATTTT
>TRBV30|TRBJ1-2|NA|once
CAWRARSRSGYTF
TGTGCCTGGAGAGCGCGGTCTCGGAGTGGCTACACCTTC
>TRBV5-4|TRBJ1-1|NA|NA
CASSQNTEAFF
TGTGCCAGCAGCCAAAACACTGAAGCTTTCTTT
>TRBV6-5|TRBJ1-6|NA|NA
CASSPAGVKSPLHF
TGTGCCAGCAGTCCGGCAGGGGTGAAGTCACCCCTCCACTTT
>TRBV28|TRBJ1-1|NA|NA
CASSLWPQAFF
TGTGCCAGCAGTTTATGGCCTCAGGCTTTCTTT
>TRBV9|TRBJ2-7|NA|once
CASSVAVPSYEQYF
TGTGCCAGCAGCGTAGCGGTACCCTCCTACGAGCAGTACTTC
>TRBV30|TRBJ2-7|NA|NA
CAWSVSRYEQYF
TGTGCCTGGAGTGTATCTCGGTACGAGCAGTACTTC
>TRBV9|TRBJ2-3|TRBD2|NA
CASSVAPGGGTDTQYF
TGTGCCAGCAGCGTAGCTCCTGGGGGGGGCACAGATACGCAGTATTTT
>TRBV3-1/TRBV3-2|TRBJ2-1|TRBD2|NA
CASSQVQARGVQFF
TGTGCCAGCAGCCAAGTACAGGCTCGGGGGGTGCAGTTCTTC
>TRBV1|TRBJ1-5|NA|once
CTTNVGQGHQPQHF
TGCACCACCAATGTGGGACAGGGGCATCAGCCCCAGCATTTT
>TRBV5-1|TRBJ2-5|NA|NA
CASQQETQYF
TGCGCCAGCCAGCAAGAGACCCAGTACTTC
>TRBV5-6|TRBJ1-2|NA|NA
CASSFGENYGYTF
TGTGCCAGCAGCTTCGGGGAAAACTATGGCTACACCTTC
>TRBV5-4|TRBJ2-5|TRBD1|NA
CASSLPTGGRGETQYF
TGTGCCAGCAGCTTGCCAACAGGGGGCAGGGGAGAGACCCAGTACTTC
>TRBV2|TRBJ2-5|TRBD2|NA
CASLGLAIQETQYF
TGTGCCAGCCTAGGACTAGCAATCCAAGAGACCCAGTACTTC
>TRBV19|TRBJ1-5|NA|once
CASSRGLFQPQHF
TGTGCCAGTAGTCGGGGATTATTCCAGCCCCAGCATTTT
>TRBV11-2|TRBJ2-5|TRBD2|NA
CASSLVLSGGLQETQYF
TGTGCCAGCAGCTTAGTTCTTAGCGGGGGCCTCCAAGAGACCCAGTACTTC
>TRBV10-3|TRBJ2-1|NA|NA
CAISVQDNEQFF
TGTGCCATCAGTGTCCAGGACAATGAGCAGTTCTTC
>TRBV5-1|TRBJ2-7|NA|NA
CASSLHPSYEQYF
TGCGCCAGCAGCTTACATCCCTCCTACGAGCAGTACTTC
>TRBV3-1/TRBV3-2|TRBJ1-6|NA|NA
CASSQGVAGLIDSPLHF
TGTGCCAGCAGCCAAGGTGTGGCAGGGCTTATCGATTCACCCCTCCACTTT
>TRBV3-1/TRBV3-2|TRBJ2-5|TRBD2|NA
CASSPISSGGRGAQYF
TGTGCCAGCAGCCCCATTTCTAGCGGGGGGCGGGGGGCCCAGTACTTC
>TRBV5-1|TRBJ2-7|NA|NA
CASSFRGYEQYF
TGCGCCAGCAGCTTCAGAGGCTACGAGCAGTACTTC
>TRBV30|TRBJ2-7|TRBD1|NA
CAGGGEQGAKQYF
TGTGCCGGAGGGGGAGAACAGGGGGCAAAGCAGTACTTC
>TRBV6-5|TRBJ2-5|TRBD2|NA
CASSALAGQETQYF
TGTGCCAGCAGCGCCCTAGCGGGGCAAGAGACCCAGTACTTC
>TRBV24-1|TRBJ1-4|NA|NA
CATSDPLTGNNEKLFF
TGTGCCACCAGTGATCCGTTGACAGGAAATAATGAAAAACTGTTTTTT
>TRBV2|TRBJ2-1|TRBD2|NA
CASSRLAGGPIPFF
TGTGCCAGCAGTCGACTAGCGGGGGGGCCCATACCGTTCTTC
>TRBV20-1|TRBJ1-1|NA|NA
CSASPPTGNTEAFF
TGCAGTGCTAGTCCTCCGACAGGGAACACTGAAGCTTTCTTT
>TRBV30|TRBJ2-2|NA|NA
CAWTPGNTGELFF
TGTGCCTGGACCCCCGGGAACACCGGGGAGCTGTTTTTT
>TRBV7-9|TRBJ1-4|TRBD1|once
CASSFRTGGKGTNEKLFF
TGTGCCAGCAGCTTCCGGACAGGGGGTAAAGGGACTAATGAAAAACTGTTTTTT
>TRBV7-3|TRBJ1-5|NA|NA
CASSLKDSNQPQHF
TGTGCCAGCAGCCTGAAAGACTCGAATCAGCCCCAGCATTTT
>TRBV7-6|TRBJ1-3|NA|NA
CASSLAGPGSGNTIYF
TGTGCCAGCAGCTTAGCCGGGCCAGGGTCCGGAAACACCATATATTTT
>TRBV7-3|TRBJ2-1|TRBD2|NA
CASSSGLAGAVRLQFF
TGTGCCAGCAGCTCGGGACTAGCGGGGGCCGTACGATTGCAGTTCTTC
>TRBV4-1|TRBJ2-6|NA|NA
CASSLQGANVLTF
TGCGCCAGCAGTCTGCAGGGGGCCAACGTCCTGACTTTC
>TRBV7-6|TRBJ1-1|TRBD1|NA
CASSLRAGTGRNTEAFF
TGTGCCAGCAGCTTGCGTGCCGGGACAGGCCGGAACACTGAAGCTTTCTTT
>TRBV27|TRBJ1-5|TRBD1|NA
CASSRLQGNNNQPQHF
TGTGCCAGCAGCCGGCTACAGGGGAATAACAATCAGCCCCAGCATTTT
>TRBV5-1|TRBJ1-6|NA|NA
CASSSTGPYNSPLHF
TGCGCCAGCAGCTCAACAGGGCCCTATAATTCACCCCTCCACTTT
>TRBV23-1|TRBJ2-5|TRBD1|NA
CASMWVGTGGETQYF
TGCGCCAGCATGTGGGTGGGGACAGGGGGGGAGACCCAGTACTTC
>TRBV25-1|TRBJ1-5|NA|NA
CASSGPAGNQPQHF
TGTGCCAGCAGCGGACCCGCGGGAAATCAGCCCCAGCATTTT
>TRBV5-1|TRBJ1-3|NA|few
CASSPWQTGNTIYF
TGCGCCAGCAGCCCCTGGCAGACTGGAAACACCATATATTTT
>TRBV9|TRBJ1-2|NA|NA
CASSVEGGGGYTF
TGTGCCAGCAGCGTAGAAGGAGGCGGTGGCTACACCTTC
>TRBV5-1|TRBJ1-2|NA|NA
CASSLGNRDLNYGYTF
TGCGCCAGCAGCTTAGGGAACAGGGATTTAAACTATGGCTACACCTTC
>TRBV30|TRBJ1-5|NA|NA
CAWSPGLNNQPQHF
TGTGCCTGGAGCCCGGGGTTAAACAATCAGCCCCAGCATTTT
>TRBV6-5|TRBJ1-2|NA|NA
CASSYSQGLIFYGYTF
TGTGCCAGCAGTTACTCGCAGGGCCTCATCTTTTATGGCTACACCTTC
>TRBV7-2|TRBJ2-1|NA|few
CASSFTRSSYNEQFF
TGTGCCAGCAGCTTCACACGCAGCTCCTACAATGAGCAGTTCTTC
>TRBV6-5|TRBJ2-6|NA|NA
CASSYSKGAGANVLTF
TGTGCCAGCAGTTACTCGAAAGGGGCCGGGGCCAACGTCCTGACTTTC
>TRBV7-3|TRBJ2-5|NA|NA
CASSSRSGDETQYF
TGTGCCAGCAGCTCACGGTCGGGGGATGAGACCCAGTACTTC
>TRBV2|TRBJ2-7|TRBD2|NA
CASNQGRGSSYEQYF
TGTGCCAGCAACCAAGGGCGGGGGAGCTCCTACGAGCAGTACTTC